The 10 T cell receptor beta chains reported below all come from one sample, sequenced in a study of T cell repertoires in cytomegalovirus infection. MiXCR, run by TCRdb on the reads, gives a single entry per CDR3 protein. The sample consists of around 490,000 distinct CDR3 sequences, roughly 29% of them appearing once. Sequences were obtained from PBMCs. Every receptor here comes from a human donor in good health (CMV status not recorded). Some clones in this sample may be carry-over from other donors' samples.

On this clonotype itself: This could be a read error, since a much larger clone is one nucleotide away. V gene TRBV7-2 combines with J gene TRBJ2-1, with 8 nucleotides matching TRBD2. The CDR3 consists of 13 residues. In germline, CDR1 is SGHTA, CDR2 FQGNSA. The CDR3 is CAGSLLAVNEQFF. The CDR3 nucleotides are TGTGCCGGCAGCTTACTAGCGGTCAATGAGCAGTTCTTC.

In its sample, this clonotype was seen many times. V gene TRBV7-2 combines with J gene TRBJ1-1, with 10 bases identical to TRBD1. Germline loops: CDR1 SGHTA, CDR2 FQGNSA. The CDR3 covers 14 residues. With V trimmed by 4 bases and J by 5 bases, 4 bases remained unmatched. This CDR3 is CASSSGQGVTEAFF. Written as DNA, the CDR3 is TGTGCCAGCAGCTCAGGACAGGGGGTTACTGAAGCTTTCTTT.

This chain links TRBV29-1 with TRBJ2-1, with 11 bases lining up with TRBD2. The CDR3 runs 13 residues. Germline V gives CDR1 SQVTM, CDR2 ANQGSEA. The V gene end was trimmed by 7 bases and the J gene end by 7 bases; junction bases not matched to a gene: 6. CDR3 sequence reads: CSALAGGGNEQFF. Here the CDR3 DNA reads TGCAGCGCCCTAGCGGGAGGAGGTAATGAGCAGTTCTTC.

This chain joins TRBV20-1 and TRBJ2-7; D not certain. CDR1 and CDR2 (germline): DFQATT, SNEGSKA (reference sequence). The CDR3 has 14 amino acids. Deletions cut 3 bases from V and 0 bases from J, with 12 bases between. The CDR3 loop reads CSASRALYSYEQYF. The CDR3, as DNA: TGCAGTGCTAGTAGAGCGCTCTACTCCTACGAGCAGTACTTC.

The chain couples TRBV4-1 to TRBJ1-2; 7 nucleotides agree with TRBD1. From germline, CDR1 is MGHRA and CDR2 YSYEKL. This CDR3 comprises 13 residues. J gave up 4 bases and V 6 bases, and 5 bases lay outside the gene matches. Written as DNA, the CDR3 is TGCGCCAGCAGGCCGACAGGGCTCTATGGCTACACCTTC. This gives the protein CASRPTGLYGYTF.

Turning to this clonotype: It may be a read error: a sequence one base away is much more abundant. The chain links TRBV6-1 to TRBJ1-1, with 9 bases identical to TRBD1. The CDR3 runs 15 residues. Per germline, CDR1 MNHNS and CDR2 SASEGT. The CDR3 DNA is TGTGCCAGCGTTTTACAGGGGGCGCGTTTCACTGAAGTTTTCTTT. It codes for CASVLQGARFTEVFF.

This clonotype was seen more than once but under ten times. This rearrangement joins TRBV20-1 to TRBJ2-4, with 10 bases identical to TRBD1. The CDR3 spans 15 residues. Germline trimming cut 5 bases from V and 3 bases from J; bases unmatched to any gene: 7. Germline V gene lookup returns CDR1 DFQATT and CDR2 SNEGSKA (reference sequence). For the CDR3, the DNA is TGCAGTGCTCTTCGCGACAGGGGGCTCAAAAACATTCAGTACTTC. Its translation is CSALRDRGLKNIQYF.

This clonotype was recorded a few times. The chain has TRBV5-3 and TRBJ2-1; no definite D call. TRBV5-3 is filed as an ORF, its function uncertain. This CDR3 is built from 12 residues. V was clipped by 4 bases and J by 5 bases, with 7 bases between them. The CDR3 DNA reads TGTGCCAGAAGCAACACCGACAATGAGCAGTTCTTC. Translation gives CARSNTDNEQFF.

This clonotype was seen only a few times. This rearrangement joins TRBV5-4 to TRBJ2-5, with TRBD1 matching 11 bases. The germline gives CDR1 SGHNT, CDR2 YYREEE (reference sequence). The CDR3 consists of 16 residues. Trimming removed 2 bases from V and 2 bases from J; junction bases left unmatched: 5. Here the CDR3 reads CASSFGQGAGQETQYF. The CDR3 DNA sequence: TGTGCCAGCAGCTTCGGACAGGGGGCGGGTCAAGAGACCCAGTACTTC.

This clonotype was seen a handful of times. The chain carries TRBV7-2 and TRBJ2-2, with no clear D. The CDR3 is 13 residues long. CDR1 SGHTA and CDR2 FQGNSA come from the germline V gene. Trimming removed 4 bases from V and 7 bases from J, with 10 bases in between. Written as DNA, the CDR3 is TGTGCCAGCAGCTCATTCGGTAGCGGGGAGCTGTTTTTT. This codes for CASSSFGSGELFF.